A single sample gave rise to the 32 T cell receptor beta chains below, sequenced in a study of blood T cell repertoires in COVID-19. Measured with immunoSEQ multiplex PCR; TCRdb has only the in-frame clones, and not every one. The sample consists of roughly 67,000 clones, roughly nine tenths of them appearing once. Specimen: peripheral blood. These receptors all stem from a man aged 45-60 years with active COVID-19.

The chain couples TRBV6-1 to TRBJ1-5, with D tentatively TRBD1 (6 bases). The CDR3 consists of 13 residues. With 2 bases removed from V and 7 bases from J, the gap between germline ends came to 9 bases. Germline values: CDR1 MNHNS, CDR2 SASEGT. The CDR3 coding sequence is TGTGCCAGCAGTGAAAGGGGGTTGCAGCCCCAGCATTTT. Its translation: CASSERGLQPQHF.

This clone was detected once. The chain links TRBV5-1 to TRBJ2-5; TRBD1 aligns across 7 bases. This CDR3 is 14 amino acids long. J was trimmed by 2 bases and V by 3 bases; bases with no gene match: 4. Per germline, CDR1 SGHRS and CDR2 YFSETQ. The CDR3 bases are TGCGCCAGCAGCTCAACGACAGGGCAAGAGACCCAGTACTTC. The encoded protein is CASSSTTGQETQYF.

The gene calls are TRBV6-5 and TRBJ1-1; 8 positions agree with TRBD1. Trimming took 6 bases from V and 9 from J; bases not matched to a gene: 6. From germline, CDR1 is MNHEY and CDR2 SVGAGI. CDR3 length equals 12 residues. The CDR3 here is CASRRQGTQAFF. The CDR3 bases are TGTGCCAGCAGACGACAGGGGACTCAAGCTTTCTTT.

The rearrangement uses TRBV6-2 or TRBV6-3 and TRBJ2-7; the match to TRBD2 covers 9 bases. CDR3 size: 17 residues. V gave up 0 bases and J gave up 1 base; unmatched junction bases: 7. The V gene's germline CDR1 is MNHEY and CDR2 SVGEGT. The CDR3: CASSYSSSGVRSYEQYF. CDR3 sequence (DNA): TGTGCCAGCAGTTACTCTTCTAGCGGGGTACGGTCCTACGAGCAGTACTTC.

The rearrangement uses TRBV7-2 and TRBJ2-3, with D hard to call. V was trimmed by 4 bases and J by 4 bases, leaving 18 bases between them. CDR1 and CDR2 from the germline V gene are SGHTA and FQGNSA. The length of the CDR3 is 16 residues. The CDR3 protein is CASSYQPEPRADTQYF. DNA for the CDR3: TGTGCCAGCAGCTACCAACCCGAACCCCGGGCAGATACGCAGTATTTT.

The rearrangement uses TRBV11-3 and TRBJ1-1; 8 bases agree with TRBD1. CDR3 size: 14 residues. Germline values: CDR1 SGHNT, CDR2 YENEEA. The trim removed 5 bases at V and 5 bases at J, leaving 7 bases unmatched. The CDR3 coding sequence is TGTGCCAGCAGCAGGTGGACAGGGTATACTGAAGCTTTCTTT. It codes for CASSRWTGYTEAFF.

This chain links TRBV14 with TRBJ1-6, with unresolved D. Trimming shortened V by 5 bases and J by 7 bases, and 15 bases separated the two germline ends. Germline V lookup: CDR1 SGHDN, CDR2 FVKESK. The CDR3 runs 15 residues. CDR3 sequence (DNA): TGTGCCAGCAGCGGGTCACCAGGTTTAAATTCACCCCTCCACTTT. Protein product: CASSGSPGLNSPLHF.

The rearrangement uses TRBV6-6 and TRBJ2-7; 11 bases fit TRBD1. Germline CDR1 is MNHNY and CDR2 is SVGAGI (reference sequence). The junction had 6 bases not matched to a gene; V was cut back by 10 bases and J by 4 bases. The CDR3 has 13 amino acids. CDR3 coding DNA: TGTGCCATTGCAGGACAGGGGGCATACGAGCAGTACTTC. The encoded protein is CAIAGQGAYEQYF.

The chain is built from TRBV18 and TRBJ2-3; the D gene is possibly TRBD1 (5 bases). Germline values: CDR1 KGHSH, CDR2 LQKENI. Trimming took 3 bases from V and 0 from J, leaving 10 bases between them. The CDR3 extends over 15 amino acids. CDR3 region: CASSPPGQSTDTQYF. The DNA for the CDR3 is TGTGCCAGCTCACCGCCAGGGCAAAGCACAGATACGCAGTATTTT. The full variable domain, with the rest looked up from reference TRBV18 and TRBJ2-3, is NAGVMQNPRHLVRRRGQEARLRCSPMKGHSHVYWYRQLPEEGLKFMVYLQKENIIDESGMPKERFSAEFPKEGPSILRIQQVVRGDSAAYFCASSPPGQSTDTQYFGPGTRLTVL.

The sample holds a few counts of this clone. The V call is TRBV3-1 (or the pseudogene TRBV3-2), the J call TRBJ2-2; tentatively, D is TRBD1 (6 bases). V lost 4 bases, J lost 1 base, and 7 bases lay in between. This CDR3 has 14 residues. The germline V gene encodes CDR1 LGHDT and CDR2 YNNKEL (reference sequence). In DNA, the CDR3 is TGTGCCAGCAGCCGGACAGTGAACACCGGGGAGCTGTTTTTT. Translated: CASSRTVNTGELFF.

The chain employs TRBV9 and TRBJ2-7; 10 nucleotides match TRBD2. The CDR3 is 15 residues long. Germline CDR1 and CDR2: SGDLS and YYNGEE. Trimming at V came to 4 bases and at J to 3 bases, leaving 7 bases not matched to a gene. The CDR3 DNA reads TGTGCCAGCAGCCCCCGGCTAGCGGGGGTCTACGAGCAGTACTTC. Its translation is CASSPRLAGVYEQYF.

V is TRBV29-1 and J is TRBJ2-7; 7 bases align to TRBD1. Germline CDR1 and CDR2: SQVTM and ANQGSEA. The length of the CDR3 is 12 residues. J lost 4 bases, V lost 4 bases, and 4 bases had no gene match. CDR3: CSVGQGYYEQYF. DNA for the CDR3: TGCAGCGTTGGACAGGGCTATTACGAGCAGTACTTC.

The CDR3 is CASSAQGAQDYGYTF. CDR3 in DNA: TGTGCCAGCAGCGCGCAGGGGGCGCAGGACTATGGCTACACCTTC. The chain combines TRBV5-5 with TRBJ1-2; 8 bases are a match to TRBD1. Germline V gene sequence: CDR1 SGHKS, CDR2 YYEKEE (reference sequence). The junction had 8 bases not matched to a gene; V was cut back by 4 bases and J by 3 bases. The CDR3 is 15 amino acids.

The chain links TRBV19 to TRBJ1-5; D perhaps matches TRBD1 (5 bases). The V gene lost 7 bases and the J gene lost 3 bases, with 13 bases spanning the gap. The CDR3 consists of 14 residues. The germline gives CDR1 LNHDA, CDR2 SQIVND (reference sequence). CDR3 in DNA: TGTGCCAGTACCCGGGGGGTCTTCAATCAGCCCCAGCATTTT. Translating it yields CASTRGVFNQPQHF.

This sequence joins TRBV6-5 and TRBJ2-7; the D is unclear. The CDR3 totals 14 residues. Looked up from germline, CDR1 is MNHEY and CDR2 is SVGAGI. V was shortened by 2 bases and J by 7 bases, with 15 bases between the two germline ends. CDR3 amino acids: CASSYGQEFWEQYF. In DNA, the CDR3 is TGTGCCAGCAGTTACGGGCAAGAGTTCTGGGAGCAGTACTTC.

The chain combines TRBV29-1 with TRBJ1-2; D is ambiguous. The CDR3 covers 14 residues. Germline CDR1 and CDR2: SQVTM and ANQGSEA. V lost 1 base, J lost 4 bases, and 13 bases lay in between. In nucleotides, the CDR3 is TGCAGCGTTGAAGTGCGGACGGACTCCTATGGCTACACCTTC. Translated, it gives CSVEVRTDSYGYTF.

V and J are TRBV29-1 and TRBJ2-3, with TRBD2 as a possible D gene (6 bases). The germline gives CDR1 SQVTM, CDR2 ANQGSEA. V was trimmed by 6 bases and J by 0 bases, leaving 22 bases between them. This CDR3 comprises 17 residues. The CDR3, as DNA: TGCAGCGTCCTCGGATACGGCGGGGAGCAAAGCACAGATACGCAGTATTTT. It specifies CSVLGYGGEQSTDTQYF.

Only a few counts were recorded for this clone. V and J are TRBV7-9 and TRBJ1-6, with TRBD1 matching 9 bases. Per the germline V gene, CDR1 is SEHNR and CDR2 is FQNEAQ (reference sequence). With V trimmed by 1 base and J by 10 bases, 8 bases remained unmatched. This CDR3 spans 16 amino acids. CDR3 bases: TGTGCCAGCAGCTTAGGCACCGGGACAGGGCAATCACCCCTCCACTTT. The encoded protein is CASSLGTGTGQSPLHF.

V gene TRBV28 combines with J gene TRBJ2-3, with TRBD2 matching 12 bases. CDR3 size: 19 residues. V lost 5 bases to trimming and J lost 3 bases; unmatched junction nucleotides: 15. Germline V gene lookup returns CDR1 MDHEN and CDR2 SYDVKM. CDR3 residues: CASSETGLAGFGTTDTQYF. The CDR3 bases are TGTGCCAGCAGTGAAACTGGACTAGCGGGATTCGGGACAACAGATACGCAGTATTTT. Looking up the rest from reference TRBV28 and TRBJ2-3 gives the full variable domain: DVKVTQSSRYLVKRTGEKVFLECVQDMDHENMFWYRQDPGLGLRLIYFSYDVKMKEKGDIPEGYSVSREKKERFSLILESASTNQTSMYLCASSETGLAGFGTTDTQYFGPGTRLTVL.

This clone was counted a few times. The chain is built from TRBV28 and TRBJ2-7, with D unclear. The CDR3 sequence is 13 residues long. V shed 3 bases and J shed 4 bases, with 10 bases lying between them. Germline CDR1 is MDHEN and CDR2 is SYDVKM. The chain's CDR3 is CASSFKRSYEQYF. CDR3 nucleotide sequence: TGTGCCAGCAGTTTTAAGAGGAGTTACGAGCAGTACTTC. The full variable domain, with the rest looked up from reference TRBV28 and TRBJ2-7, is DVKVTQSSRYLVKRTGEKVFLECVQDMDHENMFWYRQDPGLGLRLIYFSYDVKMKEKGDIPEGYSVSREKKERFSLILESASTNQTSMYLCASSFKRSYEQYFGPGTRLTVT.

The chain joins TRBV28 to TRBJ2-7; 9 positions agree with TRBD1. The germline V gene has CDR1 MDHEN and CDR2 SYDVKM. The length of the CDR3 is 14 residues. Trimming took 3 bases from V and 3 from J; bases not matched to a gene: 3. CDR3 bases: TGTGCCAGCAGTTTGGGACAGGGAGGCTACGAGCAGTACTTC. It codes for CASSLGQGGYEQYF.

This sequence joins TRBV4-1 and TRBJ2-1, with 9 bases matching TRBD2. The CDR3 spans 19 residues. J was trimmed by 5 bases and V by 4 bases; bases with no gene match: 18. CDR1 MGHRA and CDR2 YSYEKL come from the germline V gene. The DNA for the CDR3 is TGCGCCAGCAGCCGAGAGTGGGCTAGCGGGAATAAAGGAGACAATGAGCAGTTCTTC. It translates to CASSREWASGNKGDNEQFF.

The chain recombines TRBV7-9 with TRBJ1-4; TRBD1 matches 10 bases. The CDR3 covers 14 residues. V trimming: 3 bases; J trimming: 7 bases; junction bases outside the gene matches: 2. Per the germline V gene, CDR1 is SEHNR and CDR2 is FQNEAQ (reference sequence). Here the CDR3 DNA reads TGTGCCAGCAGCTTCGGGACAGGGGTTGAAAAACTGTTTTTT. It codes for CASSFGTGVEKLFF. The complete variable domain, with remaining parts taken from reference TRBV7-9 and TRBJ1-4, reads DTGVSQNPRHKITKRGQNVTFRCDPISEHNRLYWYRQTLGQGPEFLTYFQNEAQLEKSRLLSDRFSAERPKGSFSTLEIQRTEQGDSAMYLCASSFGTGVEKLFFGSGTQLSVL.

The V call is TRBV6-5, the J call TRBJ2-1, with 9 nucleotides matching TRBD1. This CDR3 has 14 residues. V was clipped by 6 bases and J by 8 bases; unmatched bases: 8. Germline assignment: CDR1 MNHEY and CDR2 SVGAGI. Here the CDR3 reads CASRPGTGKDEQFF. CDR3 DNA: TGTGCCAGCAGGCCCGGGACAGGGAAGGATGAGCAGTTCTTC.

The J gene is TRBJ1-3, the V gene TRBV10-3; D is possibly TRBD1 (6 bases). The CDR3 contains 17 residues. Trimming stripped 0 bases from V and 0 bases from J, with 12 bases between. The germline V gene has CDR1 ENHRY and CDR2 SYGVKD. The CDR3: CAISESSGATSGNTIYF. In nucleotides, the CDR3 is TGTGCCATCAGTGAGTCTTCAGGGGCTACCTCTGGAAACACCATATATTTT.

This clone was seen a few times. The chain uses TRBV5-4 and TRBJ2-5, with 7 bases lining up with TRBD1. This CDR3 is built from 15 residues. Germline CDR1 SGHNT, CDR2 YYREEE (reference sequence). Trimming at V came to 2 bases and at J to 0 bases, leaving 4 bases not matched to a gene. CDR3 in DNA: TGTGCCAGCAGCTTAGGACAGGCTAACCAAGAGACCCAGTACTTC. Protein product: CASSLGQANQETQYF.

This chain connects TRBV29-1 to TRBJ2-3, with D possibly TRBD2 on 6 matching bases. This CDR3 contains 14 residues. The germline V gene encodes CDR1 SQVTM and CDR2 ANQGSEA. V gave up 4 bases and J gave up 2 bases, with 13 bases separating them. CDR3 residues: CSVGSGDLTDTQYF. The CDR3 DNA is TGCAGCGTTGGGTCGGGGGACCTCACAGATACGCAGTATTTT.

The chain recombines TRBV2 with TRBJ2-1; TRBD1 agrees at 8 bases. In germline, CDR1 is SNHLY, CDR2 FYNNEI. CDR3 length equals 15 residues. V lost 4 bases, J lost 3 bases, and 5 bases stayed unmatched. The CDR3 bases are TGTGCCAGCAGTGCAGGGGGCGCAGTCTACAATGAGCAGTTCTTC. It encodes CASSAGGAVYNEQFF.

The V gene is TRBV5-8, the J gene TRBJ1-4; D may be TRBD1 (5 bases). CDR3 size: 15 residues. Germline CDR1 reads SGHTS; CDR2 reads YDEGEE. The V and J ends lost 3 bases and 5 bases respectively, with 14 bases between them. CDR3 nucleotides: TGTGCCAGCAGCTGGGGCCGGGGGAAAAATGAAAAACTGTTTTTT. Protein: CASSWGRGKNEKLFF.

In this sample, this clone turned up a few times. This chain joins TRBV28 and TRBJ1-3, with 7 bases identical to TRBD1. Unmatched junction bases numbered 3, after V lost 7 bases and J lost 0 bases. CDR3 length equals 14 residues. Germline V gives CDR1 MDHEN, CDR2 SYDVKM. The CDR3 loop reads CASKGQTSGNTIYF. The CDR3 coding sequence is TGTGCCAGCAAGGGACAGACCTCTGGAAACACCATATATTTT.

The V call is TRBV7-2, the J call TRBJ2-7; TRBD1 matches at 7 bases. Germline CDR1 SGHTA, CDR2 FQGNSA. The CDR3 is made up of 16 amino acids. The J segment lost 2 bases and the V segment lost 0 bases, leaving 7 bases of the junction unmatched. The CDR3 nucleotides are TGTGCCAGCAGCTTAGCGCTTTCAGGGGGACCCTACGAGCAGTACTTC. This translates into CASSLALSGGPYEQYF.

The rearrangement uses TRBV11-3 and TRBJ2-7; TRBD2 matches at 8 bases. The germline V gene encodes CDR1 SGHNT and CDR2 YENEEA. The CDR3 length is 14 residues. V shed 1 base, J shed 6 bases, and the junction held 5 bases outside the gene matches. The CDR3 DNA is TGTGCCAGCAGCTTAGGAGCGGGAGTACCCGAGCAGTACTTC. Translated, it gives CASSLGAGVPEQYF.